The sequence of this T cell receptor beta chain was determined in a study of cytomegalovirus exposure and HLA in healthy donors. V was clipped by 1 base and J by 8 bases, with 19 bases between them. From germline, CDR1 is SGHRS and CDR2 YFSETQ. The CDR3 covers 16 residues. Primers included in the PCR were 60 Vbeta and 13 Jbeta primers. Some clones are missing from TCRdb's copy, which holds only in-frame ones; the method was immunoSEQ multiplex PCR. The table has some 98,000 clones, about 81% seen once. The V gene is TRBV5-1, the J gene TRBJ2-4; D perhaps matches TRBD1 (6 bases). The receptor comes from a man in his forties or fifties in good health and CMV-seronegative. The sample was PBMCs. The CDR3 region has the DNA TGCGCCAGCAGCTTGAGTGTTGGACAGCAATCTTACATTCAGTACTTC. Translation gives CASSLSVGQQSYIQYF.